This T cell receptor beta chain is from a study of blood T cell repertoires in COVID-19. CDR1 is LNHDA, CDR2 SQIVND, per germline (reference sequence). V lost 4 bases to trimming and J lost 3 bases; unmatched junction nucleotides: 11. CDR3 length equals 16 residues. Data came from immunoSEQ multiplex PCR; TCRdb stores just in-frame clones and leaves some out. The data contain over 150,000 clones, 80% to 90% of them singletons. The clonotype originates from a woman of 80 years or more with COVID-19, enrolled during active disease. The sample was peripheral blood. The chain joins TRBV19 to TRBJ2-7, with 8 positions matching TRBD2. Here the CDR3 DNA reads TGTGCCAGTAGTACCTTTAGCGGGGAGCCCTTCTACGAGCAGTACTTC. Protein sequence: CASSTFSGEPFYEQYF.